This TCR beta chain was recorded in a study of OX40 agonist ivuxolimab in advanced cancers. Study findings and constraints: Determination of antigen specificity was not performed for the expanded peripheral T cells. On average, CD8+ T cells showed a greater number of expanded clones than CD4+. Nonresponders, in some cases, also had low normalized T-cell clonal expansion.

Produced via immunoSEQ multiplex PCR; TCRdb's table is partial and in-frame only. The sample gives under 150,000 clones, about 92% of which show up once; approximately 0.93% is in the top ten. Comment on this clone: Its antigen remains unidentified.

The CDR3 runs to 14 residues. Germline CDR1 and CDR2: WSHSY and SAAADI. The V and J ends lost 6 bases and 0 bases respectively, with 9 bases between them. Individuals having autoimmune disease history or systemic immunosuppression were not enrolled. The chain combines TRBV10-2 with TRBJ1-3; possibly TRBD1 for D (6 bases). This sample comprised CD4+ or CD8+ T cells sorted from blood, obtained in a trial of the OX40 agonist ivuxolimab. This TCR was sampled from an adult with an advanced solid tumor such as melanoma, head and neck, liver or kidney cancer. CDR3 amino acids: CASSDRTSGNTIYF. The CDR3 nucleotides are TGCGCCAGCAGCGACAGGACCTCTGGAAACACCATATATTTT.